This T cell receptor beta chain came from a study of CD8 T cells in ankylosing spondylitis. Findings of the study overall: From matched ankylosing spondylitis synovial fluid, disease-linked clones were reportedly recovered at significantly enriched levels. Disease-associated clones were CD8+ and fairly uncommon in peripheral blood. Earlier studies detected some motif variants in reactive arthritis synovial fluid and blood.

To note about this clonotype: Its antigen is not known.

Trimming shortened V by 5 bases and J by 6 bases, and 10 bases separated the two germline ends. CDR1 and CDR2 from the germline V gene are MGHRA and YSYEKL. The CDR3 runs to 12 residues. TCRdb itself ran the 5' RACE reads through MiXCR, one entry per CDR3 protein. Of 250,000 or so distinct CDR3 sequences in the sample, 18% were seen once. J is TRBJ2-5 and V is TRBV4-1; D unresolved. The receptor was derived from a male donor with ankylosing spondylitis or in good health (not recorded which). The specimen sequenced was blood, either unsorted or a sorted T cell fraction (not recorded which). The CDR3 coding sequence is TGCGCCAGCAGCTCAGAACGGAAGACCCAGTACTTC. Translation gives CASSSERKTQYF.